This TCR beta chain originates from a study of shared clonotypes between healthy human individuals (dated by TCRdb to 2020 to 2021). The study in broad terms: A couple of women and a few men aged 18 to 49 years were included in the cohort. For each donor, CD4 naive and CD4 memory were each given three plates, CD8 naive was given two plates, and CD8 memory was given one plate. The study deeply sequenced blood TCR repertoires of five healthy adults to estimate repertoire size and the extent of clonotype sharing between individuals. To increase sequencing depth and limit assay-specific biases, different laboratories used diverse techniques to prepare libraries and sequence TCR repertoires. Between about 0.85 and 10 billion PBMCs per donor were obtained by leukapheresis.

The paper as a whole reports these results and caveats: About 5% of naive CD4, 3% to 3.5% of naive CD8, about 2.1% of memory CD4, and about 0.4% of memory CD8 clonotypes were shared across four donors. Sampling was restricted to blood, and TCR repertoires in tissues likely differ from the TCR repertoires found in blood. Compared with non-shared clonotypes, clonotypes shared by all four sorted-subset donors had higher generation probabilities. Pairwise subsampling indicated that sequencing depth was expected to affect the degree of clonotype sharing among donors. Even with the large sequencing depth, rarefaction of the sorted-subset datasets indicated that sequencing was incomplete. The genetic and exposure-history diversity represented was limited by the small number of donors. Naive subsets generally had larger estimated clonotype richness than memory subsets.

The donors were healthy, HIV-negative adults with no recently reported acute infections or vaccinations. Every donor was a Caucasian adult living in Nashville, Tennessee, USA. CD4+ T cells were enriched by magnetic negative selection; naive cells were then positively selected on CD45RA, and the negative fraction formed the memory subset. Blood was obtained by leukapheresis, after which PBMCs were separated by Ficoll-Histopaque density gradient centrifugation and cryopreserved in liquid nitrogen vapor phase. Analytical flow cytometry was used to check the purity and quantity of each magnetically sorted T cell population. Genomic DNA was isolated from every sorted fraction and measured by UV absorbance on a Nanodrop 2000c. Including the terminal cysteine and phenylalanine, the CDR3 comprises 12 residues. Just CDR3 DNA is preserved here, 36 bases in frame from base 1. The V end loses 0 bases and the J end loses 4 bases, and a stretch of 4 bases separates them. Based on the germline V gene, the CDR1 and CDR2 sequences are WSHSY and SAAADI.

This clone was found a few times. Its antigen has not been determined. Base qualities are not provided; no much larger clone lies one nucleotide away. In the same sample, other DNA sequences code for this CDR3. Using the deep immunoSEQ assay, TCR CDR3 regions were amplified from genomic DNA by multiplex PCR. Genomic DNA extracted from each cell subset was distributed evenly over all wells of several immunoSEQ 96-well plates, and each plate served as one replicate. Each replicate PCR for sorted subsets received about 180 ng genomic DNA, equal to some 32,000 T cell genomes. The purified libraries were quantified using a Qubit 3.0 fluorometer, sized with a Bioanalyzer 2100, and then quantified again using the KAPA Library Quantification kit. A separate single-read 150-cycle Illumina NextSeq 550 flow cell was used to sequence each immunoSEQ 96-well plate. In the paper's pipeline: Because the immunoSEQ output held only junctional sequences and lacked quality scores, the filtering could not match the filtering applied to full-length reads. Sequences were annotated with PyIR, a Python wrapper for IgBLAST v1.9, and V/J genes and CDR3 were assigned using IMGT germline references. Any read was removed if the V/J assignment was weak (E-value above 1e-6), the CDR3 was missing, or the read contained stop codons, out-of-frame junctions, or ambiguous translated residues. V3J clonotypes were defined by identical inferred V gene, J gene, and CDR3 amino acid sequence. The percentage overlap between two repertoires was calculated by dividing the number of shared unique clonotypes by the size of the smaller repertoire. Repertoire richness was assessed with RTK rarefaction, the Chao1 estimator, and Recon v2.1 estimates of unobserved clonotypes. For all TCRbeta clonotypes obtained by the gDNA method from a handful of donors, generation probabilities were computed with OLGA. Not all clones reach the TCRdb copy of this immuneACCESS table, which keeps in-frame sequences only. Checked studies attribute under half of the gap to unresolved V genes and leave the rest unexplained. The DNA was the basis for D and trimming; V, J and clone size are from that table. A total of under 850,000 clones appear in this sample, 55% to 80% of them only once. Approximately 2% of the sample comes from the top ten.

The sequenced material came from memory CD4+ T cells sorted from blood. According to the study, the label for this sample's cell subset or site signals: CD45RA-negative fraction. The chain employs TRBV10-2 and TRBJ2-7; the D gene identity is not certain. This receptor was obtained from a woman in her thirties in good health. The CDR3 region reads CASSESGYEQYF. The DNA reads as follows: TGCGCCAGCAGTGAGTCGGGGTACGAGCAGTACTTC.